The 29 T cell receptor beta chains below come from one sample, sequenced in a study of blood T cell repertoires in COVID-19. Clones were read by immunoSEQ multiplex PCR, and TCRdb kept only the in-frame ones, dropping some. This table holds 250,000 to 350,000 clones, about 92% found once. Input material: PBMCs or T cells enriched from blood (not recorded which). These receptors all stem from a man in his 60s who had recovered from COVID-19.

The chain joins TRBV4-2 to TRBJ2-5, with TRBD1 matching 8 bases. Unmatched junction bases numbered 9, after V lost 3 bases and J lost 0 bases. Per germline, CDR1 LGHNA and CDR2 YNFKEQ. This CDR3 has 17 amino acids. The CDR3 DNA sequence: TGTGCCAGCAGCCAGAAACGGACAGGGAAGGACCAAGAGACCCAGTACTTC. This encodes CASSQKRTGKDQETQYF.

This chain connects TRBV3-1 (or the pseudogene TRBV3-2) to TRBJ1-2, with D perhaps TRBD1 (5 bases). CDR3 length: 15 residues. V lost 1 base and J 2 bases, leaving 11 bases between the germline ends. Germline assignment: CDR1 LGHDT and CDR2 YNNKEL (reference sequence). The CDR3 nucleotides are TGTGCCAGCAGCCAAGCGGCAGGGTCAAACTATGGCTACACCTTC. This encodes CASSQAAGSNYGYTF.

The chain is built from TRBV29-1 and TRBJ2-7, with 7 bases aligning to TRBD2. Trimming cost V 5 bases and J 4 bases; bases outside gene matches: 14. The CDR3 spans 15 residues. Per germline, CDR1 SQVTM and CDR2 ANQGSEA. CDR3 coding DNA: TGCAGCGTTAGGTTCCGAGCGGGGTCGGATTACGAGCAGTACTTC. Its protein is CSVRFRAGSDYEQYF.

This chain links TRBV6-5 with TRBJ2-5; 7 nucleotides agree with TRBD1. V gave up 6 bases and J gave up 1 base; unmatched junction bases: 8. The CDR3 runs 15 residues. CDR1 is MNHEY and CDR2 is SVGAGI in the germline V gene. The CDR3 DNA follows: TGTGCCAGCAGGAGGGACAGTTACAGCCAAGAGACCCAGTACTTC. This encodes CASRRDSYSQETQYF.

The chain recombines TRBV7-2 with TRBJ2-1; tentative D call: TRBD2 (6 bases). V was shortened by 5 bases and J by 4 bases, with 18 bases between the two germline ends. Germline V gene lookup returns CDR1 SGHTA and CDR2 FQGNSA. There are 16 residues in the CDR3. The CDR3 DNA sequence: TGTGCCAGCAGCCCTTTCCCAGCGGGCTTATACAATGAGCAGTTCTTC. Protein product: CASSPFPAGLYNEQFF.

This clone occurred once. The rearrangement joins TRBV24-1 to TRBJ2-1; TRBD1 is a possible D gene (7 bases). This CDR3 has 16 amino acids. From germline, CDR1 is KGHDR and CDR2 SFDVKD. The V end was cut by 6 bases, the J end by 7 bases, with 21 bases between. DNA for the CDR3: TGTGCCACCAGTCCCAGGAGGGGGCTAATGGGGAATGAGCAGTTCTTC. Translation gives CATSPRRGLMGNEQFF.

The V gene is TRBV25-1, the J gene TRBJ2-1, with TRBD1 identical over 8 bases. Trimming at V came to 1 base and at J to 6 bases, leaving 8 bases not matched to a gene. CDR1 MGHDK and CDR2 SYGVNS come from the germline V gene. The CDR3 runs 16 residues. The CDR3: CASSEWGQGAFNEQFF. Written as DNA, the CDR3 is TGTGCCAGCAGTGAATGGGGCCAGGGGGCCTTCAATGAGCAGTTCTTC.

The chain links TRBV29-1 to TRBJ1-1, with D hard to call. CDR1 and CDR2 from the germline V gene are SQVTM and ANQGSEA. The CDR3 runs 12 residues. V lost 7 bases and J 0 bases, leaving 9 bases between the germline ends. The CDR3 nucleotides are TGCAGCGCAAAACAAGTGAACACTGAAGCTTTCTTT. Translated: CSAKQVNTEAFF.

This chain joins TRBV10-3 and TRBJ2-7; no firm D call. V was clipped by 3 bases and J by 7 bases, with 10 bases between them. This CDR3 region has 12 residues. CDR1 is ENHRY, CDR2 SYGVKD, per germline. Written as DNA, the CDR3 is TGTGCCATCAGTGAAAGAGTCGGGGAGCAGTACTTC. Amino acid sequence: CAISERVGEQYF.

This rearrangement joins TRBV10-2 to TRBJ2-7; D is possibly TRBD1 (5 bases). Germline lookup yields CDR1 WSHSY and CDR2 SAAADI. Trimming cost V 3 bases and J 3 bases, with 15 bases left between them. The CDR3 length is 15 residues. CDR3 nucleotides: TGCGCCAGCAGTGAAGTAGGCGACAGTTACTACGAGCAGTACTTC. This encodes CASSEVGDSYYEQYF.

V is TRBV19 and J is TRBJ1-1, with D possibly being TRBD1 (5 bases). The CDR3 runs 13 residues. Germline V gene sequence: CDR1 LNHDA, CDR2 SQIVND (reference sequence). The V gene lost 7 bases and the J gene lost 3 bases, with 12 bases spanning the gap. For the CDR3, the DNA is TGTGCCAGTACCGCGGGGGGTTACACTGAAGCTTTCTTT. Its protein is CASTAGGYTEAFF.

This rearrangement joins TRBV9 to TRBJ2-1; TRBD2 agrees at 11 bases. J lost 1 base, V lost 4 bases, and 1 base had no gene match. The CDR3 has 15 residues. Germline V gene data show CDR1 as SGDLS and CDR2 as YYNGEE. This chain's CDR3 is CASSRTSGSYNEQFF. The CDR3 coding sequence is TGTGCCAGCAGCCGGACTAGCGGGTCCTACAATGAGCAGTTCTTC.

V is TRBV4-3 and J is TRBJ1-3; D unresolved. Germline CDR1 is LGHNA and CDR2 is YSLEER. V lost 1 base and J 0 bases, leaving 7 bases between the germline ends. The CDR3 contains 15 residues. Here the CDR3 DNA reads TGCGCCAGCAGCCAAGGCGGAAGCTCTGGAAACACCATATATTTT. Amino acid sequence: CASSQGGSSGNTIYF.

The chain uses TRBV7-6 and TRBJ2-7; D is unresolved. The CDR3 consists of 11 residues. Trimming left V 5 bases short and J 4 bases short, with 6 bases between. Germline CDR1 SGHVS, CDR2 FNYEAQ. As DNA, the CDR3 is TGTGCCAGCAGCCCAGGTTACGAGCAGTACTTC. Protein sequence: CASSPGYEQYF.

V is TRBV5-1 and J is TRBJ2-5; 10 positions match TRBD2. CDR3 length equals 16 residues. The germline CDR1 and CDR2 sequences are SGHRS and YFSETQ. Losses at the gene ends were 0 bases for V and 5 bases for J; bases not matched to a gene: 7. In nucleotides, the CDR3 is TGCGCCAGCAGCTTGGAAGCAGCGGGAGGGATTGAGACCCAGTACTTC. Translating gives CASSLEAAGGIETQYF.

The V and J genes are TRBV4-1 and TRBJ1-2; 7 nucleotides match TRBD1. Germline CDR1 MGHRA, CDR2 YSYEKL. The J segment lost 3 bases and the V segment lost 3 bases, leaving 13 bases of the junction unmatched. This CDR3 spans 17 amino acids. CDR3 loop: CASSHRDSPQEYYGYTF. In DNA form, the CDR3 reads TGCGCCAGCAGCCACCGGGACAGCCCCCAGGAGTACTATGGCTACACCTTC.

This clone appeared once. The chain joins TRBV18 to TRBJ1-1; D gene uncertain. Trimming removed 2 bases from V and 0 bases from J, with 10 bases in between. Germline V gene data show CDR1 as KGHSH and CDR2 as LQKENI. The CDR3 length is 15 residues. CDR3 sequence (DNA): TGTGCCAGCTCACCAGCAGATGTGGTGAACACTGAAGCTTTCTTT. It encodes CASSPADVVNTEAFF.

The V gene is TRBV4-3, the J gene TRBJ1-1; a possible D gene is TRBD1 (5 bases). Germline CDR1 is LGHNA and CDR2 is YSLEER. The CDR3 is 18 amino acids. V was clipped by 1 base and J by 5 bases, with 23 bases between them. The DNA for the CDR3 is TGCGCCAGCAGCCAAGCTCTTACGGGGGAAGGGGCATGGACTGAAGCTTTCTTT. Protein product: CASSQALTGEGAWTEAFF.

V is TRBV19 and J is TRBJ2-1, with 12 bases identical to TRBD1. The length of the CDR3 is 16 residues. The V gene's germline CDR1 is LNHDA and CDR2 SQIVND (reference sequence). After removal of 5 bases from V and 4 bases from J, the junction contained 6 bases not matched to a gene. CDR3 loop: CASSSRDRGRYNEQFF. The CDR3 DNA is TGTGCCAGTAGTTCCCGGGACAGGGGGCGATACAATGAGCAGTTCTTC.

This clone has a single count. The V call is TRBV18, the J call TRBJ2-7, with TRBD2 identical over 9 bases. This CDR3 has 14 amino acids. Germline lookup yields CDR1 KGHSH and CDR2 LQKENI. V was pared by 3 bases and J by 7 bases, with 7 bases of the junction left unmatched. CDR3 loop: CASSPIAGEGEQYF. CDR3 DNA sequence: TGTGCCAGCTCACCGATAGCGGGAGAGGGGGAGCAGTACTTC.

CDR3 sequence reads: CASSLVAGGSGNTIYF. The CDR3 DNA follows: TGTGCCAGCAGCTTGGTGGCAGGGGGCTCTGGAAACACCATATATTTT. The chain joins TRBV5-4 to TRBJ1-3; TRBD1 matches at 7 bases. CDR1 is SGHNT, CDR2 YYREEE, per germline (reference sequence). The CDR3 spans 16 residues. Germline trimming cut 0 bases from V and 0 bases from J; bases unmatched to any gene: 3.

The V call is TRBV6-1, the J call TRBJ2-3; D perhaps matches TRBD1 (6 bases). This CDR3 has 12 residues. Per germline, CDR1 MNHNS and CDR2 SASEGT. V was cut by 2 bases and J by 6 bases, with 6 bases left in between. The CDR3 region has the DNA TGTGCCAGCAGTGAAAGGGGGGATACGCAGTATTTT. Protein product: CASSERGDTQYF.

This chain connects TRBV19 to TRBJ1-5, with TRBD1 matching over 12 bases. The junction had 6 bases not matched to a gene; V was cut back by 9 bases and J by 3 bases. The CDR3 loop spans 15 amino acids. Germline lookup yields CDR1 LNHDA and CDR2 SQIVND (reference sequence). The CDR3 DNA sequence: TGTGCCAGCAAAGGGGACAGGGGGCTCAATCAGCCCCAGCATTTT. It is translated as CASKGDRGLNQPQHF.

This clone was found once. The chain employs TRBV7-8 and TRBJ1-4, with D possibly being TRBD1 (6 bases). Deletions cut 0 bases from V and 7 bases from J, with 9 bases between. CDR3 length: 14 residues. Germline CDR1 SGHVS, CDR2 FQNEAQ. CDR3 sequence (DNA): TGTGCCAGCAGCTTAGCGCGACAGGCTGAAAAACTGTTTTTT. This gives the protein CASSLARQAEKLFF.

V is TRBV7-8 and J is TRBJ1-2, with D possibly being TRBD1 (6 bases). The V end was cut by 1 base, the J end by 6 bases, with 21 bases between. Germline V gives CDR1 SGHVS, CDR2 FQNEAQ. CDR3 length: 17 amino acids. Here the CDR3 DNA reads TGTGCCAGCAGCTTAGATAAAACAGGGTCAAGAAAGAATGGCTACACCTTC. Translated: CASSLDKTGSRKNGYTF.

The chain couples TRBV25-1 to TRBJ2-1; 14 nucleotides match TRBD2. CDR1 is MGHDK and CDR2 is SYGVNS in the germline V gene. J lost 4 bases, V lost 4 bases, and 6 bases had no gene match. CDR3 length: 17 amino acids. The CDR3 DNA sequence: TGTGCCAGCAGTGGCCGGACTAGCGGGGGGCGATACAATGAGCAGTTCTTC. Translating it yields CASSGRTSGGRYNEQFF.

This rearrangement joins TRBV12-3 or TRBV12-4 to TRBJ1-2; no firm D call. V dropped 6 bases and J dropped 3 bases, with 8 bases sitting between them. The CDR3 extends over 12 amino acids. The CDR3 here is CASSQDYYGYTF. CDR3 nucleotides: TGTGCCAGCAGCCAAGACTACTATGGCTACACCTTC.

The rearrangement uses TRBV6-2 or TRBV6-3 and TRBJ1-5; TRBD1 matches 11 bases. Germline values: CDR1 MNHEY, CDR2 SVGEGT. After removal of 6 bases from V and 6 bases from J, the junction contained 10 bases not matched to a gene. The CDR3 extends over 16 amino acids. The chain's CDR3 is CASSLTGTGGRQPQHF. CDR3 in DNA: TGTGCCAGCAGCCTGACCGGGACAGGGGGTCGTCAGCCCCAGCATTTT.

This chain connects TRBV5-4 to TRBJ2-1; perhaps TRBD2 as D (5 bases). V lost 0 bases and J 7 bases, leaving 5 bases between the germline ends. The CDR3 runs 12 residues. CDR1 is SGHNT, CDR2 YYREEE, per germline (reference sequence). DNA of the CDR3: TGTGCCAGCAGCTTGGGCGGGAATGAGCAGTTCTTC. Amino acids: CASSLGGNEQFF.